This TCR beta chain came from a study of control samples from healthy donors and cancer patients. This CDR3 contains 16 residues. The V and J ends lost 0 bases and 4 bases respectively, with 15 bases between them. The germline V gene has CDR1 SGHTA and CDR2 FQGTGA. Clones were sequenced by immunoSEQ multiplex PCR, and TCRdb holds only the in-frame ones, with some missing. Altogether under 200,000 clones are present, 91% being singletons, with the ten largest covering 1.5%. The sample was blood. The TCR sequence derives from a woman under 40 in good health. The rearrangement links TRBV7-3 to TRBJ1-1, with D unclear. CDR3 sequence (DNA): TGTGCCAGCAGCTTAACGTCCAGAGCTGTGAGCACTGAAGCTTTCTTT. It translates to CASSLTSRAVSTEAFF. Filled out from reference TRBV7-3 and TRBJ1-1, the complete variable domain reads GAGVSQTPSNKVTEKGKYVELRCDPISGHTALYWYRQSLGQGPEFLIYFQGTGAADDSGLPNDRFFAVRPEGSVSTLKIQRTERGDSAVYLCASSLTSRAVSTEAFFGQGTRLTVV.